The 14 T cell receptor beta chains presented below share a single source sample, sequenced in a study of T-cell reconstitution after alpha-beta-depleted transplantation in children. Unique molecular identifiers were used in preparing the TCRbeta library. TCRdb re-called the PCR reads with MiXCR, one entry per CDR3 protein. Of approximately 400,000 distinct CDR3 sequences listed, 15% to 20% are singletons. The sample was PBMCs, mostly from graft donor cells, taken 360 days after TCRalphabeta/CD19-depleted stem cell transplant. These receptors were collected from a boy in the first two years of life who had a stem cell transplant for Wiskott-Aldrich syndrome, so the T cells may come from the graft donor.

This sequence joins TRBV7-2 and TRBJ2-1; a possible D gene is TRBD1 (6 bases). Per the germline V gene, CDR1 is SGHTA and CDR2 is FQGNSA. CDR3 size: 14 residues. Trimming left V 5 bases short and J 9 bases short, with 17 bases between. CDR3 in amino acids: CASSRTESRGEQFF. The CDR3 DNA sequence: TGTGCCAGCAGCCGGACAGAAAGCAGGGGTGAGCAGTTCTTC.

CDR3 bases: TGTGCCAGCAAGACCCCGATGAGGGGACCAAGCACAGATACGCAGTATTTT. Translation: CASKTPMRGPSTDTQYF. The gene calls are TRBV6-1 and TRBJ2-3; D is possibly TRBD1 or TRBD2 (5 bases each). The CDR3 spans 17 residues. CDR1 and CDR2 from the germline V gene are MNHNS and SASEGT. V dropped 7 bases and J dropped 0 bases, with 20 bases sitting between them.

This clonotype was observed a handful of times. The CDR3 DNA reads as TGTGCCAGCAGCTTAGCGGGACAAACGAACACTGAAGCTTTCTTT. Encoded protein: CASSLAGQTNTEAFF. The chain employs TRBV7-9 and TRBJ1-1; D may be TRBD1 (6 bases). The germline V and J ends were trimmed by 0 bases and 1 base, with 9 bases remaining between them. This CDR3 spans 15 amino acids. CDR1 and CDR2 (germline): SEHNR, FQNEAQ (reference sequence).

There are a few counts of this clonotype. The V call is TRBV3-1, the J call TRBJ1-1; D not resolved. The CDR3 is 12 residues long. The germline gives CDR1 LGHDT, CDR2 YNNKEL (reference sequence). V lost 4 bases and J 11 bases, leaving 14 bases between the germline ends. The CDR3 loop reads CASSLPGGRAFF. DNA of the CDR3: TGTGCCAGCAGCCTCCCGGGAGGGAGGGCTTTCTTT.

There are a few counts of this clonotype. V and J are TRBV24-1 and TRBJ2-3, with 13 bases aligning to TRBD2. Trimming removed 5 bases from V and 2 bases from J; junction bases left unmatched: 6. CDR3 length: 17 amino acids. CDR1 KGHDR and CDR2 SFDVKD come from the germline V gene. CDR3 coding DNA: TGTGCCACCAGTGCTGGGACTAGCGGGGCGTTCACAGATACGCAGTATTTT. Residues: CATSAGTSGAFTDTQYF.

This chain uses TRBV7-2 with TRBJ2-2; the D is unclear. Germline lookup yields CDR1 SGHTA and CDR2 FQGNSA. The V and J ends lost 2 bases and 1 base respectively, with 11 bases between them. The CDR3 extends over 16 amino acids. The CDR3 here is CASSLFSRQNTGELFF. CDR3 in DNA: TGTGCCAGCAGCTTATTCTCCAGGCAGAACACCGGGGAGCTGTTTTTT.

This rearrangement joins TRBV6-4 to TRBJ2-1, with 9 bases aligning to TRBD2. With V trimmed by 8 bases and J by 5 bases, 10 bases remained unmatched. CDR1 is MRHNA and CDR2 is SNTAGT in the germline V gene. The CDR3 consists of 15 residues. As DNA, the CDR3 is TGTGCCAGCCGATTATTAGCGGGGGCCAACAATGAGCAGTTCTTC. Its protein product is CASRLLAGANNEQFF.

The V call is TRBV12-3 or TRBV12-4, the J call TRBJ2-7; TRBD1 matches 7 bases. V was clipped by 5 bases and J by 4 bases; unmatched bases: 8. This CDR3 region has 14 residues. CDR3 loop: CASSPPGQLYEQYF. In DNA, the CDR3 is TGTGCCAGCAGTCCCCCGGGACAGCTATACGAGCAGTACTTC.

The chain links TRBV20-1 to TRBJ1-1; D is perhaps TRBD1 (5 bases). The CDR3 length is 16 residues. Germline CDR1 and CDR2: DFQATT and SNEGSKA (reference sequence). V was shortened by 4 bases and J by 4 bases, with 22 bases between the two germline ends. This CDR3 is CSAMITGRLRSTEAFF. CDR3 nucleotides: TGCAGTGCTATGATTACAGGACGACTAAGGAGCACTGAAGCTTTCTTT.

The rearrangement links TRBV5-1 to TRBJ2-3; D gene ambiguous. The germline V gene has CDR1 SGHRS and CDR2 YFSETQ. This CDR3 has 15 residues. The V end was cut by 3 bases, the J end by 3 bases, with 14 bases between. The CDR3 reads CASSSAGSITDTQYF. Here the CDR3 DNA reads TGCGCCAGCAGCTCCGCCGGGTCAATAACAGATACGCAGTATTTT.

This clonotype was found a few times. This rearrangement joins TRBV6-2 or TRBV6-3 to TRBJ2-2, with no clear D. The CDR3 is 13 amino acids. Deletions cut 8 bases from V and 8 bases from J, with 15 bases between. In germline, CDR1 is MNHEY, CDR2 SVGEGT. The CDR3 region is CASGFSVPGELFF. Written as DNA, the CDR3 is TGTGCCAGCGGATTTTCTGTACCTGGGGAGCTGTTTTTT.

This clonotype was observed a handful of times. This sequence joins TRBV4-1 and TRBJ2-4, with TRBD2 identical over 12 bases. This CDR3 comprises 17 residues. Germline V CDR1 and CDR2: MGHRA, YSYEKL. The V and J ends lost 3 bases and 4 bases, in that order; junction bases with no gene match: 7. CDR3: CASSHPTSGREKNIQYF. The CDR3 nucleotides are TGCGCCAGCAGCCACCCGACTAGCGGGAGAGAAAAAAACATTCAGTACTTC.

Ten or more counts support this clonotype. The chain employs TRBV2 and TRBJ2-7, with D perhaps TRBD1 (6 bases). The germline gives CDR1 SNHLY, CDR2 FYNNEI. The V and J ends lost 0 bases and 0 bases respectively, with 9 bases between them. This CDR3 comprises 15 residues. DNA of the CDR3: TGTGCCAGCAGTGAAGCCCGGGACAACTCCTACGAGCAGTACTTC. It codes for CASSEARDNSYEQYF.

This clonotype was seen many times. This chain connects TRBV5-1 to TRBJ2-2; 14 positions match TRBD2. CDR3 size: 16 residues. V shed 4 bases, J shed 6 bases, and the junction held 5 bases outside the gene matches. Germline V lookup: CDR1 SGHRS, CDR2 YFSETQ. CDR3 sequence reads: CASSRGTSGGSGELFF. CDR3 DNA sequence: TGCGCCAGCAGCCGTGGGACTAGCGGGGGTTCCGGGGAGCTGTTTTTT.